This entry lists 10 T cell receptor beta chains sequenced from one sample in a study of shared clonotypes between healthy human individuals. TCRdb keeps only in-frame clones here, not all; method: immunoSEQ multiplex PCR. The sample contains over 2 million clones, approximately 95% of which appear only once. Only CD45RO-negative cells positively selected for CCR7 counted as naive CD8 cells, so terminally differentiated effector memory CD45RA+ cells were excluded. The sequenced material came from naive CD8+ T cells sorted from blood. The origin of the receptors is a man between 18 and 35 years old in good health.

The V call is TRBV11-2, the J call TRBJ2-5; D is possibly TRBD2 (5 bases). The CDR3 loop spans 13 amino acids. The germline V gene has CDR1 SGHAT and CDR2 FQNNGV. The V end was cut by 1 base, the J end by 5 bases, with 8 bases between. CDR3 sequence reads: CASSLGEWETQYF. Written as DNA, the CDR3 is TGTGCCAGCAGCTTAGGGGAGTGGGAGACCCAGTACTTC.

Notes on this clone: Within the sample, other DNA sequences also encode this same CDR3. The chain is built from TRBV7-9 and TRBJ2-3; the D is unclear. CDR1 and CDR2 (germline): SEHNR, FQNEAQ (reference sequence). Trimming cost V 1 base and J 0 bases, with 5 bases left between them. This CDR3 is 14 amino acids long. CDR3 bases: TGTGCCAGCAGCTTAGTGAGTAGCACAGATACGCAGTATTTT. Its translation is CASSLVSSTDTQYF.

The chain couples TRBV30 to TRBJ2-5; tentatively, D is TRBD1 or TRBD2 (5 bases each). The CDR3 is 14 residues long. Germline-derived CDR1 and CDR2 are GTSNPN and SVGIG (reference sequence). The germline V and J ends were trimmed by 2 bases and 3 bases, with 13 bases remaining between them. The CDR3, as DNA: TGTGCCTGGAGTCTTACCGGGACGGAAGAGACCCAGTACTTC. It codes for CAWSLTGTEETQYF. Full variable domain (outside the CDR3, taken from reference TRBV30 and TRBJ2-5): SQTIHQWPATLVQPVGSPLSLECTVEGTSNPNLYWYRQAAGRGLQLLFYSVGIGQISSEVPQNLSASRPQDRQFILSSKKLLLSDSGFYLCAWSLTGTEETQYFGPGTRLLVL.

As concerns this clone: The sample contains more than one DNA sequence encoding this CDR3. The chain employs TRBV27 and TRBJ1-1; D unresolved. Germline lookup yields CDR1 MNHEY and CDR2 SMNVEV (reference sequence). The CDR3 length is 13 residues. Trimming pared 3 bases from V and 2 bases from J, leaving 7 bases between. CDR3: CASSFTRNTEAFF. The CDR3 DNA reads as TGTGCCAGCAGTTTTACCAGAAACACTGAAGCTTTCTTT.

This chain joins TRBV4-3 and TRBJ2-1; no reliable D call. Trimming pared 0 bases from V and 0 bases from J, leaving 9 bases between. Germline loops: CDR1 LGHNA, CDR2 YSLEER. This CDR3 is built from 16 residues. The CDR3 is CASSQDLTGSYNEQFF. The CDR3, as DNA: TGCGCCAGCAGCCAAGATCTAACTGGCTCCTACAATGAGCAGTTCTTC.

V is TRBV5-4 and J is TRBJ2-1; 12 bases line up with TRBD2. Germline V gives CDR1 SGHNT, CDR2 YYREEE (reference sequence). Trimming removed 2 bases from V and 8 bases from J; junction bases left unmatched: 8. The CDR3 contains 16 residues. Here the CDR3 reads CASSFLAGGPVYEQFF. In DNA form, the CDR3 reads TGTGCCAGCAGCTTCCTAGCGGGAGGGCCGGTCTATGAGCAGTTCTTC.

V gene TRBV4-3 combines with J gene TRBJ1-1; D is undetermined. The CDR3 extends over 13 amino acids. Trimming took off 2 bases at V and 1 base at J, with 5 bases between the two ends. Looked up from germline, CDR1 is LGHNA and CDR2 is YSLEER. CDR3 amino acids: CASSQSWNTEAFF. The CDR3 nucleotides read TGCGCCAGCAGCCAATCATGGAACACTGAAGCTTTCTTT.

The genes are TRBV7-9 and TRBJ2-7, with a tentative D call TRBD1 (5 bases). The CDR3 contains 15 residues. The ends were cut back, 6 bases at V and 2 bases at J, with 17 bases in the middle. The germline gives CDR1 SEHNR, CDR2 FQNEAQ (reference sequence). The CDR3 protein is CASSPPLGLPYEQYF. The CDR3 nucleotides are TGTGCCAGCAGTCCACCGTTGGGGCTGCCCTACGAGCAGTACTTC.

The chain employs TRBV6-1 and TRBJ1-1; D perhaps matches TRBD1 (5 bases). This CDR3 is built from 14 residues. Germline CDR1 MNHNS, CDR2 SASEGT. V was shortened by 8 bases and J by 0 bases, with 13 bases between the two germline ends. This chain's CDR3 is CASRVQGMNTEAFF. CDR3 coding DNA: TGTGCCAGCCGTGTCCAGGGAATGAACACTGAAGCTTTCTTT.

V and J are TRBV5-4 and TRBJ2-7, with 7 bases identical to TRBD1. Germline V gives CDR1 SGHNT, CDR2 YYREEE (reference sequence). The CDR3 runs 15 residues. The ends lost 3 bases at V and 6 bases at J; junction bases unmatched: 12. The CDR3 reads CASSSWGQSVREQYF. CDR3 DNA: TGTGCCAGCAGCTCATGGGGACAGTCGGTTCGCGAGCAGTACTTC.